This T cell receptor beta chain was identified during a study of T cells in Graves' hyperthyroidism and ophthalmopathy. After removal of 3 bases from V and 8 bases from J, the junction contained 10 bases not matched to a gene. The CDR3 totals 14 residues. Per the germline V gene, CDR1 is SGDLS and CDR2 is YYNGEE. The source material, RNA transcripts, was used to amplify TCR beta CDR3 regions. The HTBI set primed first-round TCR CDR3 RT-PCR. TCRdb reprocessed the multiplex PCR reads with MiXCR, giving one entry per CDR3 protein. The table lists some 770,000 distinct CDR3 sequences, 15% to 20% of them singletons.

Sequencing was done on a sample of blood. The TCR originated in a man aged 18 to 30 with Graves' hyperthyroidism. The chain has TRBV9 and TRBJ1-2; 7 bases fit TRBD1. The CDR3 DNA reads as TGTGCCAGCAGCGGGACCAACAGGGGTGGAGGCTACACCTTC. Translating gives CASSGTNRGGGYTF.